A selection of T cell receptor beta chains follows, all from one sample in a study of T cell responses to AZD1222 COVID-19 vaccine. Using immunoSEQ multiplex PCR, the repertoire was profiled, and TCRdb retains in-frame clones only, with some absent. Of under 200,000 clones listed, around nine tenths are singletons. The source was peripheral blood, collected 28 days after the second dose of the MenACWY control vaccine. The receptors derive from an adult who received the MenACWY meningococcal vaccine as a control. Each CDR3 is given with its conserved first and last residue. The D gene is left open where the match is weak. Expanded clones are given a class, and other clones once, few, many or no size at all.

v_call,j_call,d_call,clone_size,cdr3_nt,cdr3_aa
TRBV11-2,TRBJ1-5,.,once,TGTGCCAGCAGCCCCCAGCGCAATCAGCCCCAGCATTTT,CASSPQRNQPQHF
TRBV5-1,TRBJ2-2,.,.,TGCGCCAGCAGCTTGGAAAGGATACCCGGGGAGCTGTTTTTT,CASSLERIPGELFF
TRBV7-8,TRBJ1-1,.,.,TGTGCCAGCAGCTTAGCAGAGGGCTCGGCTTTCTTT,CASSLAEGSAFF
TRBV4-3,TRBJ1-2,.,.,TGCGCCAGCAGCCACCTGTACTCTGTGGGAGGCTACACCTTC,CASSHLYSVGGYTF
TRBV3-1/TRBV3-2,TRBJ1-2,.,.,TGTGCCAGCAGCCAAGCAGGGGTTTATGGCTACACCTTC,CASSQAGVYGYTF
TRBV7-9,TRBJ2-2,.,.,TGTGCCAGCCGAAGCAAGAGGTCCGGTGGCGGGGAGCTGTTTTTT,CASRSKRSGGGELFF
TRBV7-2,TRBJ1-5,.,.,TGTGCCAGCAGCTTAGAACAGATAAGCAATCAGCCCCAGCATTTT,CASSLEQISNQPQHF
TRBV24-1,TRBJ2-1,.,.,TGTGCCACCAGTGCCTTAGGGGGCGGGATTTTCAATGAGCAGTTCTTC,CATSALGGGIFNEQFF
TRBV30,TRBJ1-1,.,.,TGTGCCTGGAGACCGGTTGCCACTGAAGCTTTCTTT,CAWRPVATEAFF
TRBV11-3,TRBJ2-4,.,.,TGTGCCAGCAGCTTAACAGGGGACTTGAGAAACATTCAGTACTTC,CASSLTGDLRNIQYF
TRBV9,TRBJ2-4,.,.,TGTGCCAGCAGCGTAGATCCCGGAATAGCCAAAAACATTCAGTACTTC,CASSVDPGIAKNIQYF
TRBV7-2,TRBJ2-3,TRBD2,.,TGTGCCAGCAGCCCACGCTTAGCGGGGGGCACAGATACGCAGTATTTT,CASSPRLAGGTDTQYF
TRBV6-5,TRBJ1-2,.,.,TGTGCCAGCCTCCTTAGGTCCTCCTATGGCTACACCTTC,CASLLRSSYGYTF
TRBV27,TRBJ1-6,.,.,TGTGCCAGCAGCTCAAGACAGAGCTCCTATAATTCACCCCTCCACTTT,CASSSRQSSYNSPLHF
TRBV9,TRBJ2-3,TRBD1,.,TGTGCCAGCAGCGCCTTCCCGGGACAGGGAGGGAGCACAGATACGCAGTATTTT,CASSAFPGQGGSTDTQYF
TRBV19,TRBJ2-5,TRBD2,.,TGTGCCAGTAGCCCACTAGCGTGGGTAAAAGAGACCCAGTACTTC,CASSPLAWVKETQYF
TRBV7-2,TRBJ2-7,TRBD2,.,TGTGCCAGCAGCTTAGGGGGGGGAGCGTTCGCCTACGAGCAGTACTTC,CASSLGGGAFAYEQYF
TRBV30,TRBJ1-1,.,.,TGTGCCTGGAGCTACCCGGGACACAAGAACACTGAAGCTTTCTTT,CAWSYPGHKNTEAFF
TRBV12-3/TRBV12-4,TRBJ2-7,.,.,TGTGCCAGCAGTTTAGCCGCTACAGACGAGCAGTACTTC,CASSLAATDEQYF
TRBV5-1,TRBJ2-3,TRBD2,.,TGCGCCAGCAGCTTGGCGTCTAGCGGGATCACAGATACGCAGTATTTT,CASSLASSGITDTQYF
TRBV30,TRBJ1-6,.,once,TGTGCCTGGAGTAGGGGAGGCCCTATCTATAATTCACCCCTCCACTTT,CAWSRGGPIYNSPLHF
TRBV12-3/TRBV12-4,TRBJ1-2,.,.,TGTGCCAGCAGTCGACAGTTATACTATGGCTACACCTTC,CASSRQLYYGYTF
TRBV4-2,TRBJ2-7,.,.,TGTGCCAGCAGCCGAGCGGAGGGGGCAACTACCTACGAGCAGTACTTC,CASSRAEGATTYEQYF
TRBV7-2,TRBJ2-7,.,.,TGTGCCAGCAGCTTGGTCGGGATGGGGAACGAGCAGTACTTC,CASSLVGMGNEQYF
TRBV19,TRBJ2-3,.,.,TGTGCCAGTAGGCTGGGTTCAGATACGCAGTATTTT,CASRLGSDTQYF
TRBV12-3/TRBV12-4,TRBJ1-2,.,few,TGTGCCAGCAGTTTAGAGAGATATGGCTACACCTTC,CASSLERYGYTF
TRBV27,TRBJ2-2,.,.,TGTGCCAGCAGCCCCGCCGGGGGCCCCGGGGAGCTGTTTTTT,CASSPAGGPGELFF
TRBV7-3,TRBJ2-2,.,.,TGTGCCAGCACCCCCGGGCGGGCCGGGGAGCTGTTTTTT,CASTPGRAGELFF